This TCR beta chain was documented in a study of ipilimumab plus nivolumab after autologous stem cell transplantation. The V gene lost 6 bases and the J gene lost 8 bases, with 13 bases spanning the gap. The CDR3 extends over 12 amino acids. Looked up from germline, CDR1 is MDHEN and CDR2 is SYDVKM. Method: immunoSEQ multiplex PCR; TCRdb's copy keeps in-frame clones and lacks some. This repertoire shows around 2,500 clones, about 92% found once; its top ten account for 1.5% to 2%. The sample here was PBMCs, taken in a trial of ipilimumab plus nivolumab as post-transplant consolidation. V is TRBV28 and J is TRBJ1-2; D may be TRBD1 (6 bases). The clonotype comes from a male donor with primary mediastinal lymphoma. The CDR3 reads CASSRGPRGYTF. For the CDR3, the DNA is TGTGCCAGCAGCCGGGGGCCCAGGGGCTACACCTTC.